This T cell receptor beta chain was observed in a study of T cells in women clearing cervical HPV infection. Overall study: Case blood was drawn when the lesion was first found; control blood after infection became undetectable. Findings of the study overall: Richness differences could reflect unmeasured T-cell content per sample. Repertoire richness, not evenness, was significantly elevated in CIN3+ cases versus controls.

The germline V gene has CDR1 KGHSH and CDR2 LQKENI. The CDR3 spans 13 residues. Sequencing used immunoSEQ multiplex PCR; TCRdb keeps in-frame clones, though not all of them. The table for this sample gives fewer than 40,000 clones. About this clone itself: No antigen is known for it. The read is 3 residues too short to cover the CDR3 end, so that end is filled in from the germline J gene.

This sequence joins TRBV18 and TRBJ2-2; D remains unclear. The source material was blood buffy coat. The sequence derives from a woman aged 18 to 75 with a cervical HPV16 infection that either progressed to CIN3+ or cleared (not recorded which). CDR3 bases read: TGTGCCAGCTCATTAGCCAGTTCAGAGAGG. Protein sequence: CASSLASSER. The full CDR3 reads CASSLASSERLFF.